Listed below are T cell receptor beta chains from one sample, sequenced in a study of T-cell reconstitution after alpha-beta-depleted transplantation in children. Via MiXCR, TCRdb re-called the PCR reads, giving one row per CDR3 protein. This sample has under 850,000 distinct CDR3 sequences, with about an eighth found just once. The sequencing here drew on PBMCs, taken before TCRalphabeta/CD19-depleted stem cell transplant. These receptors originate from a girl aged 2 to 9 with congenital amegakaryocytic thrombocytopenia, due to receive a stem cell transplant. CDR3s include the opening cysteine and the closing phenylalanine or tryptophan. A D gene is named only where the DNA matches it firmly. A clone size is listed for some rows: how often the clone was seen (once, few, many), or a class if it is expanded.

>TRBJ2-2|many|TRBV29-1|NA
TGCAGCGGAGGGGTGGGCACCCGGGAGCTGTTTTTT
CSGGVGTRELFF
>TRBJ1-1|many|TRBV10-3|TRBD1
TGTGCCATAATGACAGGGTCTAACACTGAAGCTTTCTTT
CAIMTGSNTEAFF
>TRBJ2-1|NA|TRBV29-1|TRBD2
TGCAGCGTTGAGGCGGGAGTGTACAATGAGCAGTTCTTC
CSVEAGVYNEQFF
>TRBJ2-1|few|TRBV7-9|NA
TGTGCCAGCAGCTTAACGTTAGCTTACAATGAGCAGTTCTTC
CASSLTLAYNEQFF
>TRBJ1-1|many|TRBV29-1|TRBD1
TGCAGCGTGGGGGGACAGGTGAACACTGAAGCTTTCTTT
CSVGGQVNTEAFF
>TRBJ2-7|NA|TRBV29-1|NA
TGCAGCGTTGGGAGGGGGTGGGACGAGCAGTACTTC
CSVGRGWDEQYF
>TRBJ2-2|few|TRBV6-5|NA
TGTGCCAGCAGTTACTCGGAGAAAGCGTACGTTGACACCGGGGAGCTGTTTTTT
CASSYSEKAYVDTGELFF
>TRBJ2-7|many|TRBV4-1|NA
TGCGCCAGCAGCCAAGTTGCCGGGTCCTACGAGCAGTACTTC
CASSQVAGSYEQYF
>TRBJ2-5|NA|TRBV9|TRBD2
TGTGCCAGCAGCTTACGGTCCGGGACTAGCGGCCAAGAGACCCAGTACTTC
CASSLRSGTSGQETQYF
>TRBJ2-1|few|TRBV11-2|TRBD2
TGTGCCAGCAGCTCCTTACTAGCGGGAGGACCCAATGAGCAGTTCTTC
CASSSLLAGGPNEQFF